Listed here are 10 T cell receptor beta chains from one sample, sequenced in a study of identical twins. One entry per CDR3 protein, called by TCRdb with MiXCR from the 5' RACE reads. There are approximately 300,000 distinct CDR3 sequences in the sample; 9.5% occur only once, and around 7.1% lies in the top ten. A further study also used this sample, focusing on yellow fever vaccine responses in identical twins.

The sample taken for sequencing was CD8+ T cells sorted from blood. The receptors shown here come from a woman between 18 and 30 years old in good health.

In its sample, this clonotype was seen a few times. This rearrangement joins TRBV29-1 to TRBJ2-1, with D possibly TRBD2 on 6 matching bases. The V and J ends lost 6 bases and 9 bases respectively, with 21 bases between them. The CDR3 has 14 residues. Germline CDR1 and CDR2: SQVTM and ANQGSEA. CDR3 in amino acids: CSVVPGMGGGEQFF. The CDR3 bases are TGCAGCGTAGTACCGGGAATGGGAGGCGGTGAGCAGTTCTTC.

This clonotype was counted between two and nine times. This chain uses TRBV11-2 with TRBJ2-7; D assignment may be TRBD1 or TRBD2 (5 bases each). Trimming took 3 bases from V and 6 from J, leaving 15 bases between them. The CDR3 runs to 14 residues. Germline V CDR1 and CDR2: SGHAT, FQNNGV. CDR3 sequence reads: CASSFRDPPSEQYF. CDR3 sequence (DNA): TGTGCCAGCAGCTTCCGGGACCCACCTTCCGAGCAGTACTTC.

This chain uses TRBV24-1 with TRBJ2-3; the match to TRBD2 covers 7 bases. The CDR3 has 15 residues. The V and J ends lost 4 bases and 4 bases, in that order; junction bases with no gene match: 7. Per the germline V gene, CDR1 is KGHDR and CDR2 is SFDVKD. In DNA form, the CDR3 reads TGTGCCACCAGTGACCGGACTAGTAGGGCAGATACGCAGTATTTT. Translated: CATSDRTSRADTQYF.

This clonotype was seen repeatedly, ten times or more. The rearrangement links TRBV6-2 or TRBV6-3 to TRBJ1-5; D is possibly TRBD1 (5 bases). Looked up from germline, CDR1 is MNHEY and CDR2 is SVGEGT. There are 13 residues in the CDR3. The V end was cut by 7 bases, the J end by 9 bases, with 16 bases between. CDR3 bases: TGTGCCAGCACCCCTGGGGCCCGGTTGCCCCAGCATTTT. As protein: CASTPGARLPQHF.

The chain is built from TRBV3-1 and TRBJ2-2, with TRBD1 matching 10 bases. The V segment lost 1 base and the J segment 2 bases; nucleotides outside the gene matches: 1. Germline V gives CDR1 LGHDT, CDR2 YNNKEL (reference sequence). This CDR3 is built from 16 residues. The CDR3 nucleotides read TGTGCCAGCAGCCAAGGACAGGGGGCTAACACCGGGGAGCTGTTTTTT. It yields the protein CASSQGQGANTGELFF.

This chain's CDR3 is CASSLVTNNSPLHF. CDR3 sequence (DNA): TGTGCCAGCAGTTTAGTAACTAATAATTCACCCCTCCACTTT. The chain recombines TRBV27 with TRBJ1-6; no firm D call. Germline CDR1 is MNHEY and CDR2 is SMNVEV (reference sequence). Trimming cost V 2 bases and J 5 bases, with 7 bases left between them. The CDR3 extends over 14 amino acids.

This rearrangement joins TRBV10-3 to TRBJ2-1, with 12 positions matching TRBD2. Germline V gene data show CDR1 as ENHRY and CDR2 as SYGVKD. The V gene end was trimmed by 7 bases and the J gene end by 4 bases; junction bases not matched to a gene: 5. CDR3 size: 15 residues. The CDR3 DNA is TGTGCCATCACCGCTAGCGGGGGGGTATACAATGAGCAGTTCTTC. Translation gives CAITASGGVYNEQFF.

In its sample, this clonotype was seen a few times. The V gene is TRBV27, the J gene TRBJ2-7, with TRBD2 identical over 8 bases. CDR1 and CDR2 from the germline V gene are MNHEY and SMNVEV (reference sequence). CDR3 length: 13 residues. Germline trimming cut 4 bases from V and 6 bases from J; bases unmatched to any gene: 5. CDR3 in DNA: TGTGCCAGCAGTTCCCTAACTAGCGGCGAGCAGTACTTC. As protein: CASSSLTSGEQYF.

The rearrangement uses TRBV4-2 and TRBJ2-7; TRBD2 matches 10 bases. CDR3 length: 17 amino acids. Germline trimming cut 0 bases from V and 7 bases from J; bases unmatched to any gene: 12. Looked up from germline, CDR1 is LGHNA and CDR2 is YNFKEQ. The CDR3 bases are TGTGCCAGCAGCCAAGAGGCTCTAGCGGGGGTACACTCAGAGCAGTACTTC. This gives the protein CASSQEALAGVHSEQYF.

In its sample, this clonotype was seen many times. The chain has TRBV20-1 and TRBJ2-7, with 7 bases lining up with TRBD1. The CDR3 has 14 amino acids. Germline CDR1 and CDR2: DFQATT and SNEGSKA (reference sequence). Trimming cost V 3 bases and J 3 bases; bases outside gene matches: 8. The CDR3 protein is CSASDGQVDYEQYF. CDR3 DNA sequence: TGCAGTGCTAGCGATGGACAGGTAGACTACGAGCAGTACTTC.